The clone carrying this TCR beta chain was seen a handful of times. This specimen belongs to a study of T-cell reconstitution after alpha-beta-depleted transplantation in children. The TCRbeta library was prepared with unique molecular identifiers. A single record per CDR3 protein comes from TCRdb applying MiXCR to the PCR reads. The table has roughly 500,000 distinct CDR3 sequences, 15% to 20% seen once. This CDR3 is built from 16 residues. Germline V CDR1 and CDR2: SGHRS, YFSETQ. Trimming shortened V by 4 bases and J by 1 base, and 16 bases separated the two germline ends. Here the sequenced sample was PBMCs from the stem cell graft donor, taken from the stem cell graft. The clonotype comes from a human donor who donated a stem cell graft to a child with acute lymphoblastic leukemia. V is TRBV5-1 and J is TRBJ2-3; no firm D call. CDR3 in amino acids: CASSLHPVVGTDTQYF. The CDR3 coding sequence is TGCGCCAGCAGCCTCCATCCCGTAGTGGGCACAGATACGCAGTATTTT.